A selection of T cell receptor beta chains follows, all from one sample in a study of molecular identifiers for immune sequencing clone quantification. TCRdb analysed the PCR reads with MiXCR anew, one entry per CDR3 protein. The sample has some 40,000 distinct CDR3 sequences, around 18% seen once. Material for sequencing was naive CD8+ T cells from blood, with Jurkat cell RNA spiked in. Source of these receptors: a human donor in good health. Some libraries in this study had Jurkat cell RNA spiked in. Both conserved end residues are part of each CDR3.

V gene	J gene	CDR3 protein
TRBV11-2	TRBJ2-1	CASSGHYNEQFF
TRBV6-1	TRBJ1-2	CAIAKDRNSNYGYTF
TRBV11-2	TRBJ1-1	CASSQGTANTEAFF
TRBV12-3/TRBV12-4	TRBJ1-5	CASSLATGGWPQHF
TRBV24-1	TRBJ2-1	CATSDLGLAGANEQFF
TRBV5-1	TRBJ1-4	CASSSGVGEKLFF
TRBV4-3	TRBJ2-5	CASSQDLRLAGIQETQHF
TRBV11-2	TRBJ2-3	CASSLITQYF
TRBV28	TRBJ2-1	CASRDNEQFF
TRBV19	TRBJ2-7	CASSIGLGEQYF
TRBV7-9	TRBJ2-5	CASSLSTGRGEETQYF
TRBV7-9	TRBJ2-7	CASSDSSGRAYEQYF
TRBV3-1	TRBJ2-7	CASSQSQGTYEQYF
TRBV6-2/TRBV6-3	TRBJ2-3	CASSYSGTDTQYF
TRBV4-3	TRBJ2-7	CASSQDRGGYEQYF
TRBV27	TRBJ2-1	CASRVPGGYNEQFF
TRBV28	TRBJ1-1	CASSLGREGTEAFF
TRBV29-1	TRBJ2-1	CSVPAYNEQFF
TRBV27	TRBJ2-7	CASSFLDRENEQYF
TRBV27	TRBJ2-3	CASSLLTSGSDTQYF
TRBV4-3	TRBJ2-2	CASSHGHGAAGPGELFF
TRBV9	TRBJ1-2	CASSGGGTGLGYGYTF
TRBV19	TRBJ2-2	CASSIDSPNTGELFF
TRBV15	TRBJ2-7	CATSRQTSGYEQYF
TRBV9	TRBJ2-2	CASSVDSGRFDGELFF
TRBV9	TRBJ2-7	CASSVERGSNEQYF
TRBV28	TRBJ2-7	CASSFNRGYEQYF
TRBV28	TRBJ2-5	CASNPGGGKETQYF
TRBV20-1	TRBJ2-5	CSARDGLRETQYF
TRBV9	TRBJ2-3	CASSVEDGVVAAPRAADTQYF
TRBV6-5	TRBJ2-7	CASSQTGADEQYF
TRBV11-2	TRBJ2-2	CASSMGNTGELFF
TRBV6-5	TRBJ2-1	CASSLGYFNEQFF
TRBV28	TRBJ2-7	CASRLIPWTSAEHEQYF
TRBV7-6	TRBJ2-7	CASSIAGPYEQYF
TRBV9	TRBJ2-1	CASSAGHWVNEQFF
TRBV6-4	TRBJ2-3	CASSEGHPDTQYF
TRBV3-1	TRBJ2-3	CASSSRTDTQYF
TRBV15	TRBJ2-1	CATSYRDTDNEQFF
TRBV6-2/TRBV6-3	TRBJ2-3	CASSLPWEGDTQYF
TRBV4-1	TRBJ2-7	CASSPRTGSSYEQYF
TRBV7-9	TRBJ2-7	CASRDITYEQYF
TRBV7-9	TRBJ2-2	CASSLLDTGELFF
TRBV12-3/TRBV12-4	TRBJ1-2	CASSLDGYTF
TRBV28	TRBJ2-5	CASSSEGAQETQYF
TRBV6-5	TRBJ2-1	CASSYSIELEQFF